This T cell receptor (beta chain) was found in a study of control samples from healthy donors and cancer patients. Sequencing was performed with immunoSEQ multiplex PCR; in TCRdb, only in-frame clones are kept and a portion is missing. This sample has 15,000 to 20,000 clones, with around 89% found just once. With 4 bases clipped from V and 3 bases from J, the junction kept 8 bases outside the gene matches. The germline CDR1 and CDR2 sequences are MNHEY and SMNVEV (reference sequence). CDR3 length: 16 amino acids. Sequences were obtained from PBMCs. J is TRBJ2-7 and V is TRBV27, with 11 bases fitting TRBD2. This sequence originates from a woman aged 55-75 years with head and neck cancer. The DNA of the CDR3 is TGTGCCAGCAGTTCCCCAACTAGCGGGAGTAACTACGAGCAGTACTTC. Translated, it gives CASSSPTSGSNYEQYF.